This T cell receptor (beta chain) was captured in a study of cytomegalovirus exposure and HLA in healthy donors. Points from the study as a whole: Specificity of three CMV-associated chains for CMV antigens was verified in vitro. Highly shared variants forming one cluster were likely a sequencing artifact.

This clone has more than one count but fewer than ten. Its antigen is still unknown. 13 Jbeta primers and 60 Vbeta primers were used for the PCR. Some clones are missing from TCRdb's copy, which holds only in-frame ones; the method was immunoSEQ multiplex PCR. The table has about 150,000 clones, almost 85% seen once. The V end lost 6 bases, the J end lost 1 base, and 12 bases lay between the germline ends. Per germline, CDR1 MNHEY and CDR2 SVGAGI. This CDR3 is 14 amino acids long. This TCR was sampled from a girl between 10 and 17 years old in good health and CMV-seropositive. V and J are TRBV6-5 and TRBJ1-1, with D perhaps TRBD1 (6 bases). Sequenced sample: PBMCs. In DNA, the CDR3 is TGTGCCAGCAGACAGGGACGGAGGAACACTGAAGCTTTCTTT. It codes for CASRQGRRNTEAFF.